The 10 T cell receptor beta chains given below trace back to one sample, sequenced in a study of T-cell memory formation after mild COVID-19. TCRdb recomputed calls from the 5' RACE reads with MiXCR, one row per CDR3 protein. The table has roughly 120,000 distinct CDR3 sequences, over 20% seen once. The sample consisted of PBMCs or a T cell subset sorted from them (not recorded which). The receptors shown here come from a man aged 18 to 30 who had mild COVID-19 (a few samples of this study predate the infection). Cell type and time point are not known.

This clonotype was detected a few times. The J gene is TRBJ2-1, the V gene TRBV4-1; TRBD2 aligns across 10 bases. In germline, CDR1 is MGHRA, CDR2 YSYEKL. The CDR3 totals 15 residues. J lost 7 bases, V lost 5 bases, and 8 bases had no gene match. CDR3 protein: CASSEVAGGTNEQFF. The CDR3 DNA follows: TGCGCCAGCAGCGAGGTAGCGGGGGGAACGAATGAGCAGTTCTTC.

This clonotype was detected only a few times. This chain links TRBV24-1 with TRBJ2-1; TRBD2 agrees at 13 bases. This CDR3 comprises 17 residues. Germline V gene sequence: CDR1 KGHDR, CDR2 SFDVKD. Trimming cost V 5 bases and J 6 bases; bases outside gene matches: 9. The DNA for the CDR3 is TGTGCCACCAGTGGACCTACTAGCGGGGGGGCGGTCAATGAGCAGTTCTTC. Translation gives CATSGPTSGGAVNEQFF.

This clonotype appeared a few times. The V call is TRBV12-3 or TRBV12-4, the J call TRBJ2-3; D not certain. Trimming pared 5 bases from V and 2 bases from J, leaving 5 bases between. The CDR3 has 12 amino acids. CDR3 sequence (DNA): TGTGCCAGCAGTCCCGCCACAGATACGCAGTATTTT. It specifies CASSPATDTQYF.

The V and J genes are TRBV29-1 and TRBJ2-1, with 7 bases matching TRBD2. Germline lookup yields CDR1 SQVTM and CDR2 ANQGSEA. The CDR3 is 16 residues long. J lost 2 bases, V lost 1 base, and 8 bases had no gene match. DNA of the CDR3: TGCAGCGTTGAAGTTGCGGGGGAATCCCCCTACAATGAGCAGTTCTTC. Translation gives CSVEVAGESPYNEQFF.

The genes are TRBV5-6 and TRBJ2-7, with D possibly matching TRBD1 (5 bases). The length of the CDR3 is 17 residues. Trimming removed 1 base at V and 0 bases at J, with 17 bases between. CDR1 and CDR2 (germline): SGHDT, YYEEEE. In DNA, the CDR3 is TGTGCCAGCAGCTTGAGTTTGGACACCTCGAGCTCCTACGAGCAGTACGTC. Protein sequence: CASSLSLDTSSSYEQYV.

This sequence joins TRBV27 and TRBJ2-7; maybe TRBD2 (6 bases). The CDR3 spans 14 residues. Trimming shortened V by 3 bases and J by 7 bases, and 16 bases separated the two germline ends. From germline, CDR1 is MNHEY and CDR2 SMNVEV (reference sequence). CDR3 bases: TGTGCCAGCAGTTTGGGCGGGGTAAGCTCGGAGCAGTACTTC. It translates to CASSLGGVSSEQYF.

The rearrangement joins TRBV7-9 to TRBJ2-7, with 11 bases fitting TRBD2. The trim removed 4 bases at V and 3 bases at J, leaving 8 bases unmatched. The CDR3 length is 16 residues. The V gene's germline CDR1 is SEHNR and CDR2 FQNEAQ (reference sequence). The CDR3 sequence is CASSSGSGTSGYEQYF. The CDR3 bases are TGTGCCAGCAGCTCCGGATCCGGGACTAGCGGCTACGAGCAGTACTTC.

The chain employs TRBV5-5 and TRBJ1-1; D is uncertain. CDR1 and CDR2 (germline): SGHKS, YYEKEE (reference sequence). Trimming shortened V by 5 bases and J by 0 bases, and 14 bases separated the two germline ends. This CDR3 comprises 15 residues. The CDR3 spells CASSLNGVLNTEAFF. The CDR3 nucleotides are TGTGCCAGCAGTCTTAATGGGGTGCTGAACACTGAAGCTTTCTTT.

The gene calls are TRBV7-2 and TRBJ2-1; 8 nucleotides match TRBD2. Germline CDR1 reads SGHTA; CDR2 reads FQGNSA. CDR3 length: 14 residues. V lost 1 base to trimming and J lost 5 bases; unmatched junction nucleotides: 1. CDR3 nucleotides: TGTGCCAGCAGCTTAGACGGGGGGGACAATGAGCAGTTCTTC. Translating it yields CASSLDGGDNEQFF.

The chain has TRBV2 and TRBJ2-3; D is undetermined. The germline V gene has CDR1 SNHLY and CDR2 FYNNEI. The CDR3 is 14 amino acids. Trimming took off 8 bases at V and 0 bases at J, with 12 bases between the two ends. In nucleotides, the CDR3 is TGTGCCAGCTTACGAGGAACTAGCACAGATACGCAGTATTTT. This encodes CASLRGTSTDTQYF.